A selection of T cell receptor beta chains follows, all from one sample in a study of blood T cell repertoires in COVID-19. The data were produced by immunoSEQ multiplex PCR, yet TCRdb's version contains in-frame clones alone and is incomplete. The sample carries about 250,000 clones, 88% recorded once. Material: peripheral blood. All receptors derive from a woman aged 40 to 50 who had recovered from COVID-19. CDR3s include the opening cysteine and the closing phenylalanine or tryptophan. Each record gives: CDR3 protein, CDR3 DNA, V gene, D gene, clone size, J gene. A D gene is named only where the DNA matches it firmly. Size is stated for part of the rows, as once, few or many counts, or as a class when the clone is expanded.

CASTPRLVSYNEQFF,TGTGCCAGCACCCCCCGACTAGTCTCCTACAATGAGCAGTTCTTC,TRBV7-8,-,-,TRBJ2-1
CAVRGASGSGPRVGYEQYF,TGTGCCGTCCGTGGGGCTAGCGGGAGTGGGCCCCGAGTGGGCTACGAGCAGTACTTC,TRBV5-4,TRBD2,-,TRBJ2-7
CASTFARTEAFF,TGTGCCAGCACCTTCGCTAGGACTGAAGCTTTCTTT,TRBV12-3/TRBV12-4,-,-,TRBJ1-1
CAWSGGGWTEAFF,TGTGCCTGGAGTGGAGGGGGCTGGACTGAAGCTTTCTTT,TRBV30,TRBD1,-,TRBJ1-1
CASSLGDQRLVGKNIQYF,TGTGCCAGCAGCTTGGGGGACCAAAGACTAGTGGGCAAAAACATTCAGTACTTC,TRBV5-4,-,-,TRBJ2-4
CASSPGRPRTDTQYF,TGTGCCAGCAGTCCGGGTAGGCCCCGCACAGATACGCAGTATTTT,TRBV28,-,-,TRBJ2-3
CASTPGGLPNTGELFF,TGTGCCAGTACCCCGGGGGGACTTCCTAACACCGGGGAGCTGTTTTTT,TRBV19,TRBD2,few,TRBJ2-2
CASSKGTRNYEQYF,TGTGCCAGCAGCAAAGGGACTAGGAACTACGAGCAGTACTTC,TRBV7-2,TRBD2,-,TRBJ2-7
CASSLGGPISGNTIYF,TGTGCCAGCAGCTTAGGGGGCCCCATCTCTGGAAACACCATATATTTT,TRBV7-2,-,-,TRBJ1-3
CAWSVRQGDSPLHF,TGTGCCTGGAGTGTGCGCCAGGGGGATTCACCCCTCCACTTT,TRBV30,TRBD1,-,TRBJ1-6
CASSQGGPEQYF,TGTGCCAGCAGCCAAGGAGGTCCCGAGCAGTACTTC,TRBV14,-,-,TRBJ2-7
CASTVAGLNTGELFF,TGTGCCTCTACGGTGGCGGGACTAAACACCGGGGAGCTGTTTTTT,TRBV21-1,-,-,TRBJ2-2
CASTDRGIQYF,TGTGCCAGCACCGACAGAGGCATTCAGTACTTC,TRBV12-3/TRBV12-4,-,-,TRBJ2-4
CASSPQGAGGYTF,TGTGCCAGCAGTCCACAGGGGGCCGGAGGCTACACCTTC,TRBV6-2/TRBV6-3,TRBD1,once,TRBJ1-2
CAWSRTGWYKREESYEQYF,TGTGCCTGGAGTAGGACGGGATGGTACAAGCGGGAGGAGTCCTACGAGCAGTACTTC,TRBV30,TRBD2,-,TRBJ2-7
CATSTTLPANYGYTF,TGTGCCACCAGCACCACCCTCCCAGCTAACTATGGCTACACCTTC,TRBV15,-,-,TRBJ1-2
CASSYGRTAGRETQYF,TGTGCCAGCAGTTACGGCCGGACAGCTGGACGAGAGACCCAGTACTTC,TRBV6-2/TRBV6-3,-,-,TRBJ2-5
CASGLVLGGDTQYF,TGTGCTAGTGGTTTGGTTTTAGGCGGGGATACGCAGTATTTT,TRBV12-5,-,-,TRBJ2-3
CATGVQRESDTQYF,TGTGCAACAGGGGTCCAGCGGGAGTCAGATACGCAGTATTTT,TRBV5-4,-,-,TRBJ2-3
CASSGGATGAFGNSPLHF,TGTGCCAGCAGCGGGGGCGCGACAGGGGCCTTTGGTAATTCACCCCTCCACTTT,TRBV7-2,TRBD1,-,TRBJ1-6
CATSDVGTGEWNQPQHF,TGTGCCACCAGTGATGTGGGGACAGGGGAGTGGAATCAGCCCCAGCATTTT,TRBV24-1,TRBD1,-,TRBJ1-5
CAWTHRANQPQHF,TGTGCCTGGACCCACAGGGCCAATCAGCCCCAGCATTTT,TRBV30,-,-,TRBJ1-5
CASSQDPGTRWGGPEETQYF,TGTGCCAGCAGCCAAGATCCGGGGACTAGATGGGGAGGGCCGGAGGAGACCCAGTACTTC,TRBV3-1/TRBV3-2,TRBD2,-,TRBJ2-5
CAWSVGAGQYF,TGTGCCTGGAGTGTAGGGGCAGGGCAGTACTTC,TRBV30,-,-,TRBJ2-7
CASSLGAGLDGELFF,TGTGCCAGCAGCTTAGGGGCGGGACTGGACGGGGAGCTGTTTTTT,TRBV11-3,-,-,TRBJ2-2
CASSPPGYYGYTF,TGTGCCAGCAGTCCCCCAGGGTACTATGGCTACACCTTC,TRBV6-5,-,-,TRBJ1-2
CASSLARLAATDTQYF,TGTGCCAGCAGCTTGGCCCGACTAGCGGCTACAGATACGCAGTATTTT,TRBV11-3,TRBD2,-,TRBJ2-3
CASSQGTPTDTQYF,TGTGCCAGCAGCCAGGGGACGCCCACAGATACGCAGTATTTT,TRBV9,-,-,TRBJ2-3
CASSPPGAVNIQYF,TGCGCCAGCAGCCCTCCTGGGGCAGTAAACATTCAGTACTTC,TRBV5-1,-,once,TRBJ2-4
CASSLRSRGNTEAFF,TGTGCCAGCAGTTTACGCTCCCGGGGGAACACTGAAGCTTTCTTT,TRBV27,-,few,TRBJ1-1
CASSEPQGAMVF,TGCGCCAGCAGCGAACCACAGGGGGCGATGGTCTTT,TRBV5-1,TRBD1,once,TRBJ1-4
CASSIGTGPFYEQYF,TGTGCCAGTAGTATAGGGACAGGGCCCTTCTACGAGCAGTACTTC,TRBV19,TRBD1,-,TRBJ2-7
CASSLGGRAPGGEKLFF,TGTGCCAGCAGCTTGGGGGGTCGAGCTCCAGGGGGGGAAAAACTGTTTTTT,TRBV5-4,TRBD1,-,TRBJ1-4
CASSQNTGGYEQYF,TGTGCCAGCAGCCAAAACACAGGGGGCTACGAGCAGTACTTC,TRBV4-2,TRBD1,once,TRBJ2-7
CASSIAQGQAQETQYF,TGTGCCAGTAGTATAGCCCAGGGACAGGCTCAAGAGACCCAGTACTTC,TRBV19,TRBD1,-,TRBJ2-5
CAWSVVAGGFGELFF,TGTGCCTGGAGTGTTGTCGCGGGAGGATTCGGGGAGCTGTTTTTT,TRBV30,TRBD2,-,TRBJ2-2
CASSPSGASGEQFF,TGTGCCAGCAGCCCTAGCGGGGCGTCGGGTGAGCAGTTCTTC,TRBV7-8,TRBD2,-,TRBJ2-1
CATHGVRNEQFF,TGTGCCACCCACGGGGTGAGGAATGAGCAGTTCTTC,TRBV2,-,-,TRBJ2-1
CASSLKLTGLGDQPQHF,TGTGCCAGCAGCTTGAAGCTGACAGGGCTGGGGGATCAGCCCCAGCATTTT,TRBV5-4,TRBD1,-,TRBJ1-5
CSVPGQLGIYGYTF,TGCAGCGTCCCCGGACAGCTCGGTATCTATGGCTACACCTTC,TRBV29-1,-,-,TRBJ1-2
CASSIGGGANQPQHF,TGTGCCAGTAGTATAGGGGGGGGAGCCAATCAGCCCCAGCATTTT,TRBV19,-,-,TRBJ1-5
CASSEWDSYQGTGELFF,TGTGCCAGCAGTGAGTGGGACAGCTATCAGGGGACCGGGGAGCTGTTTTTT,TRBV25-1,TRBD1,-,TRBJ2-2
CASSPARARGSNQPQHF,TGTGCCAGCAGCCCCGCCCGGGCCCGGGGGAGCAATCAGCCCCAGCATTTT,TRBV13,-,-,TRBJ1-5
CASSPPSGETQYF,TGTGCCAGCTCACCACCCAGCGGAGAGACCCAGTACTTC,TRBV18,-,-,TRBJ2-5
CASSKAPGQEAFQPQHF,TGTGCCAGCAGCAAAGCCCCCGGACAGGAGGCCTTTCAGCCCCAGCATTTT,TRBV21-1,-,few,TRBJ1-5
CASSTPPGQYPHEQFF,TGTGCCAGCAGCACCCCCCCGGGACAATACCCTCATGAGCAGTTCTTC,TRBV5-5,-,-,TRBJ2-1
CASSLAGGTYNEQFF,TGTGCCAGCAGCTTAGCCGGAGGAACCTACAATGAGCAGTTCTTC,TRBV11-3,-,-,TRBJ2-1
CASSGQTAVGAEQYF,TGTGCCAGCAGCGGACAGACAGCCGTGGGTGCCGAGCAGTACTTC,TRBV9,-,-,TRBJ2-7
CASSLGGRTSYNEQFF,TGTGCCAGCAGCTTGGGGGGGCGGACCTCCTACAATGAGCAGTTCTTC,TRBV5-4,-,-,TRBJ2-1
CARGGRTLQETQYF,TGTGCCCGTGGCGGGAGGACGCTCCAAGAGACCCAGTACTTC,TRBV15,TRBD2,-,TRBJ2-5
CASSIDRGGETQYF,TGTGCCAGCAGCATAGACAGAGGTGGGGAGACCCAGTACTTC,TRBV6-5,-,-,TRBJ2-5
CASSPLSGGGTDTQYF,TGTGCCAGCTCACCACTGTCCGGAGGGGGCACAGATACGCAGTATTTT,TRBV18,-,-,TRBJ2-3
CASSFTPSSSSGSPYEQYF,TGTGCCAGCAGCTTCACCCCTTCCTCCTCTAGCGGGAGTCCTTACGAGCAGTACTTC,TRBV6-2/TRBV6-3,TRBD2,-,TRBJ2-7
CASSKQGLGTNTGELFF,TGTGCCAGCAGCAAACAGGGCCTGGGCACGAACACCGGGGAGCTGTTTTTT,TRBV21-1,-,-,TRBJ2-2
CAISEWALGQGDYGYTF,TGTGCCATCAGTGAGTGGGCCCTGGGACAGGGGGACTATGGCTACACCTTC,TRBV10-3,TRBD1,-,TRBJ1-2
CASSSGQGFPTGELFF,TGTGCCAGCAGCTCGGGACAGGGGTTCCCAACCGGGGAGCTGTTTTTT,TRBV5-4,TRBD1,-,TRBJ2-2
CAWSVPGSYNSPLHF,TGTGCCTGGAGTGTACCCGGCTCCTATAATTCACCCCTCCACTTT,TRBV30,-,-,TRBJ1-6
CASSLAGDTQYF,TGTGCCAGCAGCCTAGCGGGAGATACGCAGTATTTT,TRBV6-5,TRBD2,-,TRBJ2-3
CAWTLRGGLGGYTF,TGTGCCTGGACCCTAAGGGGGGGGCTGGGTGGCTACACCTTC,TRBV30,-,-,TRBJ1-2